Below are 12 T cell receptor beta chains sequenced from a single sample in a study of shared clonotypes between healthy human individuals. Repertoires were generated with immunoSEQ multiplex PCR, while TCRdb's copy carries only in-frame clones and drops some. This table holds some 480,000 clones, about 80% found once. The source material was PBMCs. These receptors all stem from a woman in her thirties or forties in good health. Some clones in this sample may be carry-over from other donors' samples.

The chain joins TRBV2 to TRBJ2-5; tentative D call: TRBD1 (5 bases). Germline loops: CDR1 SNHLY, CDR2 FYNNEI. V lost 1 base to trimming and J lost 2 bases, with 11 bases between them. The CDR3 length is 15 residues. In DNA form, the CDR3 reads TGTGCCAGCAGTGAAGTAGGGGAAGGACAAGAGACCCAGTACTTC. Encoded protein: CASSEVGEGQETQYF.

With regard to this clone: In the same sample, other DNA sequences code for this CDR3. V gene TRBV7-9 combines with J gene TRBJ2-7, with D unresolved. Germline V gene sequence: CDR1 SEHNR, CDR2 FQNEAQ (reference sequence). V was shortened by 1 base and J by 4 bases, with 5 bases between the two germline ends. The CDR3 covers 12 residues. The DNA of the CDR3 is TGTGCCAGCAGCTTAGTCTCATACGAGCAGTACTTC. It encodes CASSLVSYEQYF. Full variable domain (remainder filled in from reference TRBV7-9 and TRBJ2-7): DTGVSQNPRHKITKRGQNVTFRCDPISEHNRLYWYRQTLGQGPEFLTYFQNEAQLEKSRLLSDRFSAERPKGSFSTLEIQRTEQGDSAMYLCASSLVSYEQYFGPGTRLTVT.

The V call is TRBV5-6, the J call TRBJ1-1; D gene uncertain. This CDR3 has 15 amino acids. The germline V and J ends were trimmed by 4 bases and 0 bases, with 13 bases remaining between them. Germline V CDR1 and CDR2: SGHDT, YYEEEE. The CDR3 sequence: CASSPATLVNTEAFF. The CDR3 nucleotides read TGTGCCAGCAGCCCGGCAACTCTGGTGAACACTGAAGCTTTCTTT.

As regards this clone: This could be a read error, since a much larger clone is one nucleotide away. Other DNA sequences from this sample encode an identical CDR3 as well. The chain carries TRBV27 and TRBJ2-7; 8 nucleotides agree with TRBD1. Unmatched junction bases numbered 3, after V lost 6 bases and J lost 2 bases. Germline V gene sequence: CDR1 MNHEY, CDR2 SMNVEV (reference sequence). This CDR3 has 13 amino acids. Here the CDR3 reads CASSQGATYEQYF. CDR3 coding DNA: TGTGCCAGCAGCCAGGGGGCTACCTACGAGCAGTACTTC.

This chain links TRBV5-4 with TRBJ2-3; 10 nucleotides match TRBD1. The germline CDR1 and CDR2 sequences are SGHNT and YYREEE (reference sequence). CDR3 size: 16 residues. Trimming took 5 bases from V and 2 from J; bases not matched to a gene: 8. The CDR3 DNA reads TGTGCCAGCAGAGATGACAGGGGGCGGGCCACAGATACGCAGTATTTT. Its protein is CASRDDRGRATDTQYF.

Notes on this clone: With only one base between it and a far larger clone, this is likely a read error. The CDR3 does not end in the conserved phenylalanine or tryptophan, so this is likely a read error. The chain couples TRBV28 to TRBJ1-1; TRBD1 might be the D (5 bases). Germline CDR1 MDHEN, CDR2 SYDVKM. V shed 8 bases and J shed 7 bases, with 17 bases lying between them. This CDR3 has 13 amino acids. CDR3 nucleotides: TGTGCCAGCGTCGGTGAGGAAAGGGGTGAAGCTTTCCTT. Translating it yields CASVGEERGEAFL.

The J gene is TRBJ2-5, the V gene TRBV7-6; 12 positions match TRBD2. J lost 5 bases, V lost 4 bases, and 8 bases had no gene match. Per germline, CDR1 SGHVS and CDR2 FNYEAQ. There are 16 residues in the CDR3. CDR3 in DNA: TGTGCCAGCAGCTCACGACGGGGACTAGCGGGCGAGACCCAGTACTTC. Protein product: CASSSRRGLAGETQYF.

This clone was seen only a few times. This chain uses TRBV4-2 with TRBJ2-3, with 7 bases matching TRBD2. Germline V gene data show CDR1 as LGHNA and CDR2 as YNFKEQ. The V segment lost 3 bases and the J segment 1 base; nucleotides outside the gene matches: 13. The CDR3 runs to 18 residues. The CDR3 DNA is TGTGCCAGCAGCCAGGCTTCTTCCGGGAGGCCAGGCACAGATACGCAGTATTTT. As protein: CASSQASSGRPGTDTQYF.

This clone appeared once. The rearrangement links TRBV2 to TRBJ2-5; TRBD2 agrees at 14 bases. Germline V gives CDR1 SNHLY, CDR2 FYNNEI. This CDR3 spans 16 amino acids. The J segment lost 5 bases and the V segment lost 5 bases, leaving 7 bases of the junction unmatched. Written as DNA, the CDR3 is TGTGCCAGCAGTCCCGGGACTAGCGGGAGTGGGGAGACCCAGTACTTC. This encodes CASSPGTSGSGETQYF.

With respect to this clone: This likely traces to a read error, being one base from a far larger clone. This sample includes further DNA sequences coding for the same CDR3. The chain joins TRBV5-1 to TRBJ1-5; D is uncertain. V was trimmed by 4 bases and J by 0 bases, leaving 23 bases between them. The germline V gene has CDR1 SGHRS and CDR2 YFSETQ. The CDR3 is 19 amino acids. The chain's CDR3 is CASSPPQARPEHSNQPQHF. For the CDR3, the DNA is TGCGCCAGCAGCCCTCCCCAGGCCAGACCCGAACATAGCAATCAGCCCCAGCATTTT. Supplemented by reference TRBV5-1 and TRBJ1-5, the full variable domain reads KAGVTQTPRYLIKTRGQQVTLSCSPISGHRSVSWYQQTPGQGLQFLFEYFSETQRNKGNFPGRFSGRQFSNSRSEMNVSTLELGDSALYLCASSPPQARPEHSNQPQHFGDGTRLSIL.

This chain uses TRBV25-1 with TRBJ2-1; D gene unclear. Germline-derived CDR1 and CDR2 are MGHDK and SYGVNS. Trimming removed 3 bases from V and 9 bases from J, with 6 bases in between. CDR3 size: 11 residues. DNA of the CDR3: TGTGCCAGCAGTGAGACACGTGAGCAGTTCTTC. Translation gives CASSETREQFF.

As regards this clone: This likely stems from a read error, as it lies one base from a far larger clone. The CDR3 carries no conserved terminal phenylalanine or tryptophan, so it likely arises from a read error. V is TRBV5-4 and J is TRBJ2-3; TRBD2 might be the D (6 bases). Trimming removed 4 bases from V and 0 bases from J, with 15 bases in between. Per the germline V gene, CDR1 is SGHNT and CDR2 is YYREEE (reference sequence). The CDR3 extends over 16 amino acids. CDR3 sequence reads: CASSRGSGGSTDTQYL. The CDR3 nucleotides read TGTGCCAGCAGCCGTGGCTCCGGGGGTAGCACAGATACGCAGTATCTT.